The sequence of this TCR beta chain was determined in a study of blood T cell repertoires in COVID-19. Method: immunoSEQ multiplex PCR; TCRdb's copy keeps in-frame clones and lacks some. The sample records 300,000 or so clones, about nine tenths being singletons. Germline lookup yields CDR1 MNHEY and CDR2 SMNVEV (reference sequence). Trimming took 5 bases from V and 1 from J, leaving 11 bases between them. The CDR3 has 14 amino acids. The receptor's source is a man aged 45-60 years with active or convalescent COVID-19. The chain is built from TRBV27 and TRBJ1-1; TRBD1 might be the D (5 bases). The specimen was peripheral blood. The CDR3 DNA reads TGTGCCAGCAGTACTAATACAGGGAACACTGAAGCTTTCTTT. Its translation is CASSTNTGNTEAFF.